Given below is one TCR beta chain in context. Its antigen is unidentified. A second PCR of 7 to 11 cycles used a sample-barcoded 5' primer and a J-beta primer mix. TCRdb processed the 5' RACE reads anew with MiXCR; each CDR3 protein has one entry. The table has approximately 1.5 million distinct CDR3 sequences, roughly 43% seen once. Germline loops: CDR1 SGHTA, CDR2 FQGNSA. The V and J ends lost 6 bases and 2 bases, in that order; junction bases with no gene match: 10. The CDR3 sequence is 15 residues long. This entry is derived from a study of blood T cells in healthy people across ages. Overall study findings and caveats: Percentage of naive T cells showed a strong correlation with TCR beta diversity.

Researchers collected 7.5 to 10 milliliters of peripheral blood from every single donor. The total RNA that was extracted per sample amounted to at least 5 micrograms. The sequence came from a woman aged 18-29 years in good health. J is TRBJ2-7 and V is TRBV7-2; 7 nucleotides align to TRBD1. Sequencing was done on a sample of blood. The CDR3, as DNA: TGTGCCAGCAGTCAAGGACAGGCATTTACCTACGAGCAGTACTTC. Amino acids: CASSQGQAFTYEQYF.